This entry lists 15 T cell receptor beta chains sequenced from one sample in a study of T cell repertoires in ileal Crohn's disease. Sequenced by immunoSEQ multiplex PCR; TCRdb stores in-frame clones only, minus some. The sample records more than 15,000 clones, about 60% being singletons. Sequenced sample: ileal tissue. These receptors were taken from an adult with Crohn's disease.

The CDR3 sequence is CASSVGTGAYEQYF. The CDR3 nucleotides are TGTGCCAGCAGCGTAGGGACAGGGGCTTACGAGCAGTACTTC. This sequence joins TRBV9 and TRBJ2-7; the match to TRBD1 covers 9 bases. With V trimmed by 0 bases and J by 4 bases, 2 bases remained unmatched. Per the germline V gene, CDR1 is SGDLS and CDR2 is YYNGEE. This CDR3 is built from 14 residues.

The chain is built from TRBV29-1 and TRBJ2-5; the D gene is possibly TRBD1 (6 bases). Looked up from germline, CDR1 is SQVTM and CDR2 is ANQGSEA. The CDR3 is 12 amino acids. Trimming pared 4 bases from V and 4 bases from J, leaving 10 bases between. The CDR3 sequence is CSVVKGGETQYF. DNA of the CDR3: TGCAGCGTTGTGAAAGGGGGAGAGACCCAGTACTTC. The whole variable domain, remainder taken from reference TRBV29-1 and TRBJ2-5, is SAVISQKPSRDICQRGTSLTIQCQVDSQVTMMFWYRQQPGQSLTLIATANQGSEATYESGFVIDKFPISRPNLTFSTLTVSNMSPEDSSIYLCSVVKGGETQYFGPGTRLLVL.

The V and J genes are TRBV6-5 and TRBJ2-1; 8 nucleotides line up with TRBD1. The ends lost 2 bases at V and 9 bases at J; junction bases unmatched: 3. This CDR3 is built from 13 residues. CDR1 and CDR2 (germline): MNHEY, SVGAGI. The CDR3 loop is CASSYEQGGEQFF. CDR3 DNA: TGTGCCAGCAGTTACGAACAGGGGGGTGAGCAGTTCTTC.

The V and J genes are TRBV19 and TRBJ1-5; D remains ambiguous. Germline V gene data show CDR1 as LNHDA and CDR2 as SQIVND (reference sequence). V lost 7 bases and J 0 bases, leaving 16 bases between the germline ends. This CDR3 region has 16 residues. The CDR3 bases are TGTGCCAGTACCCTCCAAGCAGGCTATAGCAATCAGCCCCAGCATTTT. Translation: CASTLQAGYSNQPQHF.

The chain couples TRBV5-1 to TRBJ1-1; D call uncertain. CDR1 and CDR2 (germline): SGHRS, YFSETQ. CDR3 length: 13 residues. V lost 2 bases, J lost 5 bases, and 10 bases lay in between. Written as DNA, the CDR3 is TGCGCCAGCAGCTTATGGGAGGGTACTGAAGCTTTCTTT. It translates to CASSLWEGTEAFF.

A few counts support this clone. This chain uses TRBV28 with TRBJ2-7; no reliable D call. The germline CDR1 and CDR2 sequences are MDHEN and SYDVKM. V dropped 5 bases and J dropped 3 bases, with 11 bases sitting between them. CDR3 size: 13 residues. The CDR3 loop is CASSIADGYEQYF. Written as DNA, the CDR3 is TGTGCCAGCAGTATAGCCGACGGCTACGAGCAGTACTTC.

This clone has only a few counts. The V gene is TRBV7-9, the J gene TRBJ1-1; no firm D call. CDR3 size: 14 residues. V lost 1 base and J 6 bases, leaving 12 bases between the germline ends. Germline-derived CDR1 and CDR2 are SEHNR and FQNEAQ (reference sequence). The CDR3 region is CASSLVGGRAEAFF. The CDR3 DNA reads TGTGCCAGCAGCTTAGTAGGAGGAAGGGCTGAAGCTTTCTTT.

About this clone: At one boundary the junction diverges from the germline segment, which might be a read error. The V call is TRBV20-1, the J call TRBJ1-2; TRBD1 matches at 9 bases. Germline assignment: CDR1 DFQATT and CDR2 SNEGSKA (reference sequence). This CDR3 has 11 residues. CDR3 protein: CSARGTGPKTF. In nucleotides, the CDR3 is TGCAGTGCTAGGGGGACAGGGCCCAAAACTTTC.

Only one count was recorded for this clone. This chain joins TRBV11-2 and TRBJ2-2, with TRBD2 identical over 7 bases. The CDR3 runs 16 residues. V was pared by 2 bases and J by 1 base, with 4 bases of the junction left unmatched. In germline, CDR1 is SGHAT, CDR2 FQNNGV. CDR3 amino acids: CASSLMSGVNTGELFF. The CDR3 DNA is TGTGCCAGCAGCTTAATGAGCGGGGTGAACACCGGGGAGCTGTTTTTT.

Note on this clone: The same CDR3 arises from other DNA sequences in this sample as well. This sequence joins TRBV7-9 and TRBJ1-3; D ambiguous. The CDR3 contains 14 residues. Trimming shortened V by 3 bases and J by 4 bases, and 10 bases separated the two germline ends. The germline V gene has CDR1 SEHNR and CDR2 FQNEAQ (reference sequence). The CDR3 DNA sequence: TGTGCCAGCAGCTTGGCAGGAACGGGAAACACCATATATTTT. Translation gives CASSLAGTGNTIYF.

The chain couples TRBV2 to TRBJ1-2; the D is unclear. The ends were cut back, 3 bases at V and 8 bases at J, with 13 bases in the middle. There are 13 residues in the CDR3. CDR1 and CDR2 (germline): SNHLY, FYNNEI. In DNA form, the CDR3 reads TGTGCCAGCAGTGAGGCGGGATTAGGGGGCTACACCTTC. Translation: CASSEAGLGGYTF.

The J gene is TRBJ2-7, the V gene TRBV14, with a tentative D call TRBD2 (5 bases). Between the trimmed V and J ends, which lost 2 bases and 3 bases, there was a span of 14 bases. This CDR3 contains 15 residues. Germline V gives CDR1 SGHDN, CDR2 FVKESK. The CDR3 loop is CASSQQNSAYYEQYF. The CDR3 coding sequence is TGTGCCAGCAGCCAACAAAATAGCGCCTACTACGAGCAGTACTTC.

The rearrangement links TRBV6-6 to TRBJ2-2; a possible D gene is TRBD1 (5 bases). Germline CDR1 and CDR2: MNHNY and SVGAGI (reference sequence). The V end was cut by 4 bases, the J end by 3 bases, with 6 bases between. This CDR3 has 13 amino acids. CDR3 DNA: TGTGCCAGCAGTTCCAGGGACACCGGGGAGCTGTTTTTT. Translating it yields CASSSRDTGELFF.

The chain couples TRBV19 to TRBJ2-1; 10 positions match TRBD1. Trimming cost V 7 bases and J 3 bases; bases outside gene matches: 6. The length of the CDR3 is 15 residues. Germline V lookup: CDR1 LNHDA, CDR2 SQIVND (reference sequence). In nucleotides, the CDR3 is TGTGCCAGTAATTTCAGGACAGGGGGCTACAATGAGCAGTTCTTC. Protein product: CASNFRTGGYNEQFF.

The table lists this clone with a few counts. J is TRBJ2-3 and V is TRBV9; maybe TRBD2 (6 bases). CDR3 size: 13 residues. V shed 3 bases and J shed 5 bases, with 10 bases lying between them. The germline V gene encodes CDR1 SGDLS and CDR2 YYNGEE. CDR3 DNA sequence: TGTGCCAGCAGCGGAGGAGGGATAGATACGCAGTATTTT. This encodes CASSGGGIDTQYF.